A selection of T cell receptor beta chains follows, all from one sample in a study of blood T cell repertoires in COVID-19. TCRdb's copy holds only in-frame clones and misses some; the assay was immunoSEQ multiplex PCR. The top ten hold 17% of the sample, which has 120,000 or so clones, 81% seen once. The sequencing sample was made of peripheral blood. The receptors shown here come from a man aged 30 to 39 with COVID-19, enrolled during active disease. CDR3s include the opening cysteine and the closing phenylalanine or tryptophan. Some rows have no size entry. The others give once, few or many, or a class for an expanded clone.

cdr3_aa: CASSVGTSGGARDEQFF
clone_size: once
v_call: TRBV9
j_call: TRBJ2-1

cdr3_aa: CASSLGDRVDSTQYF
clone_size: NA
v_call: TRBV5-6
j_call: TRBJ2-3

cdr3_aa: CASSYVAGGPSSYNSPLHF
clone_size: NA
v_call: TRBV6-2/TRBV6-3
j_call: TRBJ1-6

cdr3_aa: CASSSPGTGSYGYTF
clone_size: NA
v_call: TRBV5-5
j_call: TRBJ1-2

cdr3_aa: CASSSADRNQPQHF
clone_size: NA
v_call: TRBV5-8
j_call: TRBJ1-5

cdr3_aa: CAWKLGQVNSPLHF
clone_size: NA
v_call: TRBV30
j_call: TRBJ1-6

cdr3_aa: CASSSLAGGPSTDTQYF
clone_size: NA
v_call: TRBV28
j_call: TRBJ2-3

cdr3_aa: CASREQGGTNYGYTF
clone_size: NA
v_call: TRBV19
j_call: TRBJ1-2

cdr3_aa: CASSKRQGEETQYF
clone_size: NA
v_call: TRBV2
j_call: TRBJ2-5

cdr3_aa: CASSKTEDTQYF
clone_size: once
v_call: TRBV21-1
j_call: TRBJ2-3

cdr3_aa: CASSFNQGSTQYF
clone_size: many
v_call: TRBV5-1
j_call: TRBJ2-3

cdr3_aa: CASSLYSGTNEQFF
clone_size: NA
v_call: TRBV7-9
j_call: TRBJ2-1

cdr3_aa: CASSLNRVVNQPQHF
clone_size: NA
v_call: TRBV5-6
j_call: TRBJ1-5

cdr3_aa: CASATGGASTDTQYF
clone_size: NA
v_call: TRBV5-1
j_call: TRBJ2-3

cdr3_aa: CASTLGGPNANTEAFF
clone_size: once
v_call: TRBV11-2
j_call: TRBJ1-1

cdr3_aa: CASSLGGLKETQYF
clone_size: NA
v_call: TRBV7-8
j_call: TRBJ2-5

cdr3_aa: CASSIGLRGYSNQPQHF
clone_size: NA
v_call: TRBV19
j_call: TRBJ1-5

cdr3_aa: CASSLGQGRTEAFF
clone_size: NA
v_call: TRBV5-1
j_call: TRBJ1-1

cdr3_aa: CSVGLAGGPGGGELFF
clone_size: NA
v_call: TRBV29-1
j_call: TRBJ2-2

cdr3_aa: CASRPPGGEMLYNEQFF
clone_size: NA
v_call: TRBV23-1
j_call: TRBJ2-1

cdr3_aa: CASSPEGQLNTEAFF
clone_size: NA
v_call: TRBV7-3
j_call: TRBJ1-1

cdr3_aa: CASSQEGTGVTRNTEAFF
clone_size: NA
v_call: TRBV4-1
j_call: TRBJ1-1

cdr3_aa: CASSLQGLADTQYF
clone_size: NA
v_call: TRBV5-1
j_call: TRBJ2-3

cdr3_aa: CSASRPRQGGDQPQHF
clone_size: once
v_call: TRBV20-1
j_call: TRBJ1-5

cdr3_aa: CASGTQRGRPTEAFF
clone_size: many
v_call: TRBV12-5
j_call: TRBJ1-1

cdr3_aa: CAISERAPGELFF
clone_size: NA
v_call: TRBV10-3
j_call: TRBJ2-2

cdr3_aa: CASSQAGRAANYGYTF
clone_size: many
v_call: TRBV4-2
j_call: TRBJ1-2

cdr3_aa: CAWSPDSPEYSNQPQHF
clone_size: NA
v_call: TRBV30
j_call: TRBJ1-5

cdr3_aa: CASSRQAGGNEAFF
clone_size: NA
v_call: TRBV14
j_call: TRBJ1-1

cdr3_aa: CASSYLAGGPSEQFF
clone_size: NA
v_call: TRBV6-5
j_call: TRBJ2-1

cdr3_aa: CASSGEGSAEAFF
clone_size: NA
v_call: TRBV7-3
j_call: TRBJ1-1

cdr3_aa: CASSFLGKAQETQYF
clone_size: few
v_call: TRBV27
j_call: TRBJ2-5

cdr3_aa: CASSLAPSGGNNSPLHF
clone_size: NA
v_call: TRBV5-1
j_call: TRBJ1-6